This passage covers 32 T cell receptor beta chains from one sample sequenced in a study of T cells in Graves' hyperthyroidism and ophthalmopathy. It was RNA transcripts that yielded the amplified TCR beta CDR3 regions. RT-PCR in the first round (using the HTBI primer set) targeted the TCR CDR3. Using its own MiXCR run on the multiplex PCR reads, TCRdb lists one record per CDR3 protein. This sample has a few hundred thousand distinct CDR3 sequences; just over 45% occur once, and the top ten carry about 8.3%. Sequenced input: peripheral blood or thyroid tissue (not recorded which). The source is a woman aged 18-29 years with Graves' hyperthyroidism.

Ten or more counts support this clonotype. Here the CDR3 DNA reads TGTGCCAGCAGCTTAACCCCCCGGGGGGATTCACCCCTCCACTTT. Amino acid sequence: CASSLTPRGDSPLHF. The gene calls are TRBV7-3 and TRBJ1-6, with D perhaps matching TRBD1 (5 bases). V shed 0 bases and J shed 8 bases, with 11 bases lying between them. CDR1 SGHTA and CDR2 FQGTGA come from the germline V gene. The CDR3 length is 15 residues.

About this clonotype: One junction end disagrees with the germline gene, perhaps due to a read error. The chain uses TRBV29-1 and TRBJ2-6; D gene uncertain. Looked up from germline, CDR1 is SQVTM and CDR2 is ANQGSEA. The CDR3 is 10 residues long. CDR3 nucleotide sequence: TGCAGCGTTGTCCAGAACACTGAAGCTTTC. It specifies CSVVQNTEAF.

V is TRBV2 and J is TRBJ2-7, with no clear D. Germline CDR1 and CDR2: SNHLY and FYNNEI. The CDR3 is 13 residues long. V lost 11 bases to trimming and J lost 7 bases, with 21 bases between them. The CDR3 loop reads CAGPLSSYNEQYF. DNA of the CDR3: TGTGCCGGTCCTCTGAGCTCCTACAATGAGCAGTACTTC.

The chain has TRBV12-3 or TRBV12-4 and TRBJ1-1, with 11 bases lining up with TRBD1. CDR3 length: 15 residues. With 6 bases clipped from V and 1 base from J, the junction kept 4 bases outside the gene matches. The CDR3 nucleotides are TGTGCCAGCAGCCGAGGACAGGGGGCGAACACTGAAGCTTTCTTT. This codes for CASSRGQGANTEAFF.

V gene TRBV2 combines with J gene TRBJ2-5; 7 nucleotides match TRBD1. CDR1 is SNHLY and CDR2 is FYNNEI in the germline V gene. This CDR3 contains 13 residues. With V trimmed by 5 bases and J by 5 bases, 5 bases remained unmatched. Written as DNA, the CDR3 is TGTGCCAGCAGTAAATACAGGGGTGAGACCCAGTACTTC. It yields the protein CASSKYRGETQYF.

This chain uses TRBV6-5 with TRBJ1-4, with 7 bases identical to TRBD1. Unmatched junction bases numbered 10, after V lost 2 bases and J lost 7 bases. Germline loops: CDR1 MNHEY, CDR2 SVGAGI. This CDR3 comprises 16 residues. For the CDR3, the DNA is TGTGCCAGCAGTTACCCGACTAGCGGGACAGCTGAAAAACTGTTTTTT. Translated, it gives CASSYPTSGTAEKLFF.

This clonotype was seen more than once but under ten times. V and J are TRBV12-3 or TRBV12-4 and TRBJ1-1; D gene uncertain. Trimming took off 4 bases at V and 3 bases at J, with 15 bases between the two ends. CDR3 length: 15 amino acids. In DNA, the CDR3 is TGTGCCAGCAGTTCACCACAACGTGGTTACACTGAAGCTTTCTTT. It is translated as CASSSPQRGYTEAFF.

This chain connects TRBV9 to TRBJ1-2; D unclear. V was shortened by 3 bases and J by 4 bases, with 7 bases between the two germline ends. The CDR3 has 12 amino acids. Per germline, CDR1 SGDLS and CDR2 YYNGEE. The CDR3 sequence: CASSAETYGYTF. The CDR3 DNA is TGTGCCAGCAGCGCAGAGACCTATGGCTACACCTTC.

This clonotype was picked up many times. The J gene is TRBJ1-6, the V gene TRBV12-3 or TRBV12-4, with a tentative D call TRBD1 (5 bases). The CDR3 loop spans 15 amino acids. The V end was cut by 5 bases, the J end by 3 bases, with 11 bases between. CDR3 coding DNA: TGTGCCAGCAGTACAGGCGTTATCTATAATTCACCCCTCCACTTT. It specifies CASSTGVIYNSPLHF.

This chain links TRBV4-1 with TRBJ2-1; no definite D call. This CDR3 is built from 17 residues. The germline V and J ends were trimmed by 1 base and 0 bases, with 13 bases remaining between them. Germline V gene sequence: CDR1 MGHRA, CDR2 YSYEKL. The CDR3 DNA reads as TGCGCCAGCAGCCAAGTTTGGGCTCCTTACTCCTACAATGAGCAGTTCTTC. This codes for CASSQVWAPYSYNEQFF.

The rearrangement uses TRBV4-3 and TRBJ2-7, with TRBD2 identical over 8 bases. The trim removed 3 bases at V and 5 bases at J, leaving 6 bases unmatched. The CDR3 has 14 amino acids. CDR1 is LGHNA, CDR2 YSLEER, per germline. DNA for the CDR3: TGCGCCAGCAGCCATGAGGCGGGGGGCAACGAGCAGTACTTC. It is translated as CASSHEAGGNEQYF.

This rearrangement joins TRBV29-1 to TRBJ1-1; D is unresolved. The germline V gene encodes CDR1 SQVTM and CDR2 ANQGSEA. This CDR3 spans 12 amino acids. Trimming took 4 bases from V and 3 from J, leaving 9 bases between them. Here the CDR3 DNA reads TGCAGCGTTGTGGGCGGGGACACTGAAGCTTTCTTT. This gives the protein CSVVGGDTEAFF.

At least ten counts were recorded for this clonotype. This chain links TRBV7-2 with TRBJ1-1, with unresolved D. Germline V lookup: CDR1 SGHTA, CDR2 FQGNSA. This CDR3 comprises 15 residues. Trimming removed 5 bases at V and 4 bases at J, with 17 bases between. The CDR3 DNA reads as TGTGCCAGCAGCCGATTTGATAGTCGGGGCACTGAAGCTTTCTTT. This translates into CASSRFDSRGTEAFF.

In this sample, this clonotype turned up many times. The V call is TRBV5-6, the J call TRBJ2-7; D is uncertain. Per germline, CDR1 SGHDT and CDR2 YYEEEE. Between the trimmed V and J ends, which lost 2 bases and 3 bases, there was a span of 15 bases. The CDR3 has 15 amino acids. The CDR3 DNA reads as TGTGCCAGCAGCTTTTCTTGGAAACCGGACTACGAGCAGTACTTC. Translating it yields CASSFSWKPDYEQYF.

This clonotype appeared a single time. The V call is TRBV2, the J call TRBJ1-2; weak D call: TRBD1 (6 bases). In germline, CDR1 is SNHLY, CDR2 FYNNEI. The CDR3 is 11 amino acids. The V and J ends lost 9 bases and 3 bases respectively, with 8 bases between them. Written as DNA, the CDR3 is TGTGCCAGAGGGGGGGACTATGGCTACACCTTC. It yields the protein CARGGDYGYTF.

The chain uses TRBV7-8 and TRBJ2-7; either TRBD1 or TRBD2 may supply D (5 bases each). Germline loops: CDR1 SGHVS, CDR2 FQNEAQ. V shed 5 bases and J shed 0 bases, with 14 bases lying between them. This CDR3 is built from 15 residues. The CDR3 DNA reads TGTGCCAGCAGCCCACCCGGGGCGACCTCCTACGAGCAGTACTTC. Protein: CASSPPGATSYEQYF.

At least ten counts were recorded for this clonotype. V gene TRBV5-8 combines with J gene TRBJ2-2; 9 bases match TRBD1. This CDR3 has 15 residues. Trimming at V came to 4 bases and at J to 4 bases, leaving 5 bases not matched to a gene. Germline assignment: CDR1 SGHTS and CDR2 YDEGEE. The CDR3 protein is CASSAGQGFTGELFF. The CDR3 DNA sequence: TGTGCCAGCAGCGCGGGACAGGGTTTCACCGGGGAGCTGTTTTTT.

This sequence joins TRBV24-1 and TRBJ1-5; no clear D gene. Germline V CDR1 and CDR2: KGHDR, SFDVKD. Trimming removed 5 bases at V and 0 bases at J, with 10 bases between. CDR3 size: 15 residues. The CDR3 bases are TGTGCCACCAGTGGAGACCCGGCTAGCAATCAGCCCCAGCATTTT. Protein: CATSGDPASNQPQHF.

Note on this clonotype: The junction departs from the called germline gene at one end, perhaps through a read error. The chain couples TRBV20-1 to TRBJ1-4, with D possibly matching TRBD1 (6 bases). CDR1 is DFQATT and CDR2 is SNEGSKA in the germline V gene (reference sequence). The CDR3 has 12 residues. CDR3 in DNA: TGCGGTGCTAGAGAGGGGGATGAAAAACTGTTTTTT. Translation: CGAREGDEKLFF.

In its sample, this clonotype was seen once. This sequence joins TRBV15 and TRBJ2-5, with TRBD1 identical over 11 bases. V lost 3 bases and J lost 4; bases outside the gene matches: 7. The CDR3 spans 16 residues. Looked up from germline, CDR1 is LNHNV and CDR2 is YYDKDF (reference sequence). The CDR3 region is CATSSRTGTGGETQYF. The CDR3 DNA follows: TGTGCCACCAGCAGCCGGACCGGGACAGGGGGAGAGACCCAGTACTTC.

This chain links TRBV10-3 with TRBJ1-1; D is undetermined. CDR3 length equals 14 residues. Trimming took off 0 bases at V and 6 bases at J, with 11 bases between the two ends. Germline lookup yields CDR1 ENHRY and CDR2 SYGVKD. CDR3: CAISESGPSSEAFF. The CDR3 DNA is TGTGCCATCAGTGAGTCAGGGCCGAGCTCTGAAGCTTTCTTT.

In its sample, this clonotype was seen many times. The chain has TRBV7-9 and TRBJ1-6, with a tentative D call TRBD1 (5 bases). Between the trimmed V and J ends, which lost 1 base and 9 bases, there was a span of 10 bases. CDR3 length equals 14 residues. The germline CDR1 and CDR2 sequences are SEHNR and FQNEAQ (reference sequence). The DNA for the CDR3 is TGTGCCAGCAGCTTAGGGCTCGGGGGTTCACCCCTCCACTTT. It translates to CASSLGLGGSPLHF.

This clonotype was observed a few times. This chain uses TRBV7-9 with TRBJ2-5, with TRBD2 as a possible D gene (7 bases). Trimming took 2 bases from V and 1 from J, leaving 17 bases between them. In germline, CDR1 is SEHNR, CDR2 FQNEAQ (reference sequence). This CDR3 is 17 amino acids long. The CDR3 sequence is CASSLWGRGGPQETQYF. The CDR3, as DNA: TGTGCCAGCAGCTTATGGGGGAGGGGGGGCCCCCAAGAGACCCAGTACTTC.

This clonotype was seen repeatedly, ten times or more. The chain recombines TRBV9 with TRBJ2-7, with D uncertain. This CDR3 has 14 amino acids. V was trimmed by 1 base and J by 2 bases, leaving 10 bases between them. CDR1 is SGDLS, CDR2 YYNGEE, per germline. CDR3 residues: CASSVMGNPYEQYF. In DNA, the CDR3 is TGTGCCAGCAGCGTAATGGGGAATCCCTACGAGCAGTACTTC.

The rearrangement joins TRBV7-2 to TRBJ2-6, with D possibly being TRBD2 (5 bases). From germline, CDR1 is SGHTA and CDR2 FQGNSA. The CDR3 is 12 amino acids. The ends were cut back, 5 bases at V and 9 bases at J, with 8 bases in the middle. CDR3 bases: TGTGCCAGCAGCAGCGCGGGCAACGTCCTGACTTTC. It yields the protein CASSSAGNVLTF.

The chain carries TRBV6-5 and TRBJ1-4; D gene uncertain. With 4 bases removed from V and 5 bases from J, the gap between germline ends came to 17 bases. In germline, CDR1 is MNHEY, CDR2 SVGAGI. CDR3 length equals 16 residues. CDR3 nucleotide sequence: TGTGCCAGCAGTTTCTCCGGGAGGGCCTACAATGAAAAACTGTTTTTT. Its translation: CASSFSGRAYNEKLFF.

V usage is TRBV20-1 and J usage is TRBJ2-7; D perhaps matches TRBD2 (7 bases). The J call is uncertain, as TRBJ2-1 better fits the DNA end. This CDR3 comprises 15 residues. Per the germline V gene, CDR1 is DFQATT and CDR2 is SNEGSKA (reference sequence). CDR3 sequence reads: CSARDGGGLENEQFF. The CDR3 DNA is TGCAGTGCTAGAGATGGGGGGGGCCTTGAGAATGAGCAGTTCTTC.

As regards this clonotype: Germline and junction disagree at one end, which may indicate a read error. This chain connects TRBV7-9 to TRBJ1-1; a possible D gene is TRBD1 (6 bases). CDR3 length equals 13 residues. Per germline, CDR1 SEHNR and CDR2 FQNEAQ (reference sequence). The CDR3 loop is CASGLSPGDEAFF. CDR3 bases: TGCGCCAGCGGCCTTAGCCCAGGGGATGAAGCTTTCTTT.

The V and J genes are TRBV2 and TRBJ2-5; D might be TRBD2 (6 bases). The V gene's germline CDR1 is SNHLY and CDR2 FYNNEI. This CDR3 has 12 amino acids. The CDR3 DNA follows: TGTGCTAGACCCAGGGAGGTGGTGACCCAGTACTTC. Amino acid sequence: CARPREVVTQYF.

The rearrangement joins TRBV10-3 to TRBJ2-3; the match to TRBD2 covers 8 bases. The CDR3 loop spans 14 amino acids. Per germline, CDR1 ENHRY and CDR2 SYGVKD. V was pared by 10 bases and J by 4 bases, with 10 bases of the junction left unmatched. The CDR3: CATTTGGPPDTQYF. DNA for the CDR3: TGTGCCACGACGACGGGAGGGCCCCCAGATACGCAGTATTTT.

This clonotype was seen many times. This chain connects TRBV11-2 to TRBJ1-1; D gene unclear. The germline CDR1 and CDR2 sequences are SGHAT and FQNNGV. The CDR3 consists of 13 residues. The V end was cut by 2 bases, the J end by 7 bases, with 11 bases between. CDR3 coding DNA: TGTGCCAGCAGCTTAAATGATCCCCTTGAAGCTTTCTTT. It translates to CASSLNDPLEAFF. Variable domain in full (rest from reference TRBV11-2 and TRBJ1-1): EAGVAQSPRYKIIEKRQSVAFWCNPISGHATLYWYQQILGQGPKLLIQFQNNGVVDDSQLPKDRFSAERLKGVDSTLKIQPAKLEDSAVYLCASSLNDPLEAFFGQGTRLTVV.

There are many counts of this clonotype. The rearrangement joins TRBV9 to TRBJ1-2; D is unresolved. Germline assignment: CDR1 SGDLS and CDR2 YYNGEE. Trimming pared 2 bases from V and 1 base from J, leaving 15 bases between. The CDR3 has 16 residues. CDR3 nucleotides: TGTGCCAGCAGCGTTTTATCTTCACCTATTAACTATGGCTACACCTTC. Protein sequence: CASSVLSSPINYGYTF.